This is a list of T cell receptor beta chains from one sample in a study of blood T cell repertoires in COVID-19. Generated by immunoSEQ multiplex PCR, the TCRdb table keeps only in-frame clones and is missing some. The data hold more than 300,000 clones, with 85% to 90% observed a single time. Sequenced: PBMCs or T cells enriched from blood (not recorded which). The receptors come from a man aged 25 to 40 who had recovered from COVID-19. CDR3s include the opening cysteine and the closing phenylalanine or tryptophan. A D gene is named only where the DNA matches it firmly. Clone size is stated in some rows and not others, as once, few, many or a class when expanded.

D | size | J | V | DNA | CDR3
NA | few | TRBJ1-3 | TRBV4-1 | TGCGCCAGCAGCCAAGGCAGGGGCTCTGGAAACACCATATATTTT | CASSQGRGSGNTIYF
NA | NA | TRBJ2-4 | TRBV29-1 | TGCAGCGTTGAAGATTTCAGGACACCTAAAAACATTCAGTACTTC | CSVEDFRTPKNIQYF
TRBD1 | NA | TRBJ2-7 | TRBV7-2 | TGTGCCAGCAGTACACAGGGGACGACAGCCGAGCAGTACTTC | CASSTQGTTAEQYF
TRBD2 | NA | TRBJ2-1 | TRBV7-2 | TGTGCCAGCAGCTTATTAGGGGCGGGGGTCGACAATGAGCAGTTCTTC | CASSLLGAGVDNEQFF
NA | NA | TRBJ2-3 | TRBV28 | TGTGCCAGCAGTGCCTCCAGGAATACGCAGTATTTT | CASSASRNTQYF
TRBD1 | NA | TRBJ1-2 | TRBV24-1 | TGTGCCACCAGTACCGACAGGGCAACCTATGGCTACACCTTC | CATSTDRATYGYTF
TRBD2 | NA | TRBJ2-1 | TRBV11-3 | TGTGCCAGCAGCGTTACTAGCGGGAACTACAATGAGCAGTTCTTC | CASSVTSGNYNEQFF
TRBD2 | NA | TRBJ2-5 | TRBV7-2 | TGTGCCAGCAGCTTAGCTGCGGGAGGGCCCCAAGAGACCCAGTACTTC | CASSLAAGGPQETQYF
NA | once | TRBJ1-2 | TRBV9 | TGTGCCAGCAGCGCCCGAAGTGAGTGGGGCTACACCTTC | CASSARSEWGYTF
NA | NA | TRBJ1-5 | TRBV6-2/TRBV6-3 | TGTGCCAGCAGTTTACAGGCCCGTCAGCCCCAGCATTTT | CASSLQARQPQHF
NA | NA | TRBJ1-4 | TRBV5-1 | TGCGCCAGCAGTAGATTTAACGCAGGAGGCGGCGTTGAAAAACTGTTTTTT | CASSRFNAGGGVEKLFF
TRBD2 | NA | TRBJ2-5 | TRBV7-8 | TGTGCCAGCAGCTCCACCTTTACTAGCGGCGTGTACCAAGAGACCCAGTACTTC | CASSSTFTSGVYQETQYF
NA | NA | TRBJ1-1 | TRBV18 | TGTGCCAGCTCACCACGCACAGGACCTGGGTCAGGCCTTGAAGCTTTCTTT | CASSPRTGPGSGLEAFF
TRBD2 | NA | TRBJ2-7 | TRBV5-1 | TGCGCCAGCAGGGAACTAGCGGAGTCCTACGAGCAGTACTTC | CASRELAESYEQYF
TRBD1 | NA | TRBJ2-2 | TRBV3-1/TRBV3-2 | TGTGCCAGCAGCACTCGGGACAGGTTCCCGGCGAACACCGGGGAGCTGTTTTTT | CASSTRDRFPANTGELFF
NA | NA | TRBJ1-1 | TRBV7-8 | TGTGCCAGCAGCCTGGACGCAACGGGGGACACTGAAGCTTTCTTT | CASSLDATGDTEAFF
TRBD1 | once | TRBJ1-2 | TRBV19 | TGTGCCAGTAACAACAGGGGAGTCGGCTACACCTTC | CASNNRGVGYTF
TRBD2 | NA | TRBJ2-3 | TRBV24-1 | TGTGCCACCAGTGATCCGCGGGAGAGCACAGATACGCAGTATTTT | CATSDPRESTDTQYF
NA | NA | TRBJ1-2 | TRBV3-1/TRBV3-2 | TGTGCCAGCAGCCCCGGCAACAGTAACTATGGCTACACCTTC | CASSPGNSNYGYTF
NA | few | TRBJ1-3 | TRBV28 | TGTGCCAGCAGTGGTAGACAGCGTAGCTCTGGAAACACCATATATTTT | CASSGRQRSSGNTIYF
NA | NA | TRBJ1-2 | TRBV7-9 | TGTGCCAGCAGCGAGGATGGCTACACCTTC | CASSEDGYTF
NA | NA | TRBJ1-1 | TRBV3-1/TRBV3-2 | TGTGCCAGCGCCTACCAATACAGGGAAGAAGCTTTCTTT | CASAYQYREEAFF
TRBD1 | NA | TRBJ1-1 | TRBV28 | TGTGCCAGCAGTTCCGCCGACAGGGTGCGGACTGAAGCTTTCTTT | CASSSADRVRTEAFF
TRBD1 | NA | TRBJ2-7 | TRBV28 | TGTGCCAGCAGTCCCAGGGAGACAGGGGAGGACGAGCAGTACTTC | CASSPRETGEDEQYF
NA | NA | TRBJ2-3 | TRBV27 | TGTGCCAGCAGTTTAGAGGGTGATAGCACAGATACGCAGTATTTT | CASSLEGDSTDTQYF
TRBD1 | NA | TRBJ2-2 | TRBV4-1 | TGCGCCAGCAGCTGGACAGGGGGCACCGGGGAGCTGTTTTTT | CASSWTGGTGELFF
NA | few | TRBJ2-3 | TRBV28 | TGTGCCAGCATAGTTGAGGGGGGGGGCACAGATACGCAGTATTTT | CASIVEGGGTDTQYF
TRBD2 | few | TRBJ2-5 | TRBV6-5 | TGTGCCAGCAGTTTAACTAGGACTAGCGGAGGAGAGACCCAGTACTTC | CASSLTRTSGGETQYF
NA | NA | TRBJ2-7 | TRBV7-9 | TGTGCCAGCAGCCTTGGGACTTTTTCGACCGAGCAGTACTTC | CASSLGTFSTEQYF
NA | NA | TRBJ2-7 | TRBV6-1 | TGTGCCAGCAGTGAAGCCCGTGAGCAGGGGCGGAACTTC | CASSEAREQGRNF
NA | NA | TRBJ2-2 | TRBV5-4 | TGTGCCAGCAGCTTGGAGAGCTGGGCGGGCACCGGGGAGCTGTTTTTT | CASSLESWAGTGELFF
TRBD1 | once | TRBJ1-2 | TRBV28 | TGTGCCAGCAGGACAGGGGGACATGGCTACACCTTC | CASRTGGHGYTF
NA | NA | TRBJ2-2 | TRBV10-3 | TGTGCCATCAGTGAGTCCGTAAGGTCGGGGAAGAACACCGGGGAGCTGTTTTTT | CAISESVRSGKNTGELFF
TRBD1 | NA | TRBJ1-1 | TRBV11-2 | TGTGCCAGCAGCTATAACAGGGGTATCGTTAGCAGGACTGAAGCTTTCTTT | CASSYNRGIVSRTEAFF
TRBD1 | NA | TRBJ1-5 | TRBV7-2 | TGTGCCAGCAGCCGGGACAGAAGTCAGCCCCAGCATTTT | CASSRDRSQPQHF
NA | NA | TRBJ2-5 | TRBV5-8 | TGTGCCAGCAGCCAGAGGGTGGGAGAACCGGGTCAAGAGACCCAGTACTTC | CASSQRVGEPGQETQYF
NA | NA | TRBJ1-5 | TRBV18 | TGTGCCAGCTCCGGGGAGGGAGGCAATCAGCCCCAGCATTTT | CASSGEGGNQPQHF
NA | NA | TRBJ2-2 | TRBV3-1/TRBV3-2 | TGTGCCAGCAGCCAAAAAACACTTCAGGGTACCGGGGAGCTGTTTTTT | CASSQKTLQGTGELFF
NA | once | TRBJ1-2 | TRBV2 | TGTGCCAGCTCTCTCGACACCCCCTATGGCTACACCTTC | CASSLDTPYGYTF
NA | NA | TRBJ2-5 | TRBV30 | TGTGCCTGGCAGGGCGACCGCAAGGAGACCCAGTACTTC | CAWQGDRKETQYF
NA | NA | TRBJ2-5 | TRBV6-2/TRBV6-3 | TGTGCCAGCAGTTATCCTCCCCAAGAGACCCAGTACTTC | CASSYPPQETQYF
TRBD2 | NA | TRBJ2-1 | TRBV11-2 | TGTGCCAGCAGCCCGGGACTAGATTCCTACAATGAGCAGTTCTTC | CASSPGLDSYNEQFF
NA | NA | TRBJ1-2 | TRBV4-1 | TGCGCCAGCAGCCAATTAGGGGCCTATGGCTACACCTTC | CASSQLGAYGYTF
TRBD1 | NA | TRBJ2-2 | TRBV10-3 | TGTGCCATCAGTGCGACAGGGGCCGGGGAGCTGTTTTTT | CAISATGAGELFF
TRBD2 | NA | TRBJ2-3 | TRBV6-4 | TGTGCCAGCAGTATACGAGCGGGGGGGTCAGATACGCAGTATTTT | CASSIRAGGSDTQYF
TRBD2 | NA | TRBJ2-2 | TRBV4-1 | TGCGCCAGCAGCCAAGCCCCTACTAGCGGGAGGGCCATTGCCGGGGAGCTGTTTTTT | CASSQAPTSGRAIAGELFF
NA | NA | TRBJ1-1 | TRBV2 | TGTGCCAGCAGTGAGGTGAGGGTGAACACTGAAGCTTTCTTT | CASSEVRVNTEAFF
NA | once | TRBJ1-4 | TRBV7-9 | TGTGCCAGCAGCTTCGATGAAAAACTGTTTTTT | CASSFDEKLFF
TRBD1 | NA | TRBJ1-5 | TRBV28 | TGTGCCAGCAGTTTATGGTCCCAGGGGGCGCGGGGTCAGCCCCAGCATTTT | CASSLWSQGARGQPQHF
NA | NA | TRBJ1-3 | TRBV13 | TGTGCCAGCAGCGCGGGGGGCAGGGAAATTGGAAACACCATATATTTT | CASSAGGREIGNTIYF
TRBD1 | NA | TRBJ1-3 | TRBV11-3 | TGTGCCAGCAGCTTGGGACAGGGGTCTGGAAACACCATATATTTT | CASSLGQGSGNTIYF
TRBD1 | NA | TRBJ1-6 | TRBV28 | TGTGCCAGCAAAGGGGGCGCGCCCTATAATTCACCCCTCCACTTT | CASKGGAPYNSPLHF
NA | NA | TRBJ2-2 | TRBV6-1 | TGTGCCAGCAGTGGCGGGACAGTTTTCGTCCGCGCGAACACCGGGGAGCTGTTTTTT | CASSGGTVFVRANTGELFF
TRBD1 | NA | TRBJ1-5 | TRBV19 | TGTGCCAGTAGTAAAGGTACAGGGGGCCTCAATCAGCCCCAGCATTTT | CASSKGTGGLNQPQHF
NA | NA | TRBJ2-1 | TRBV11-3 | TGTGCCAGCAGCTTGGGGGGACTTCGCTCCTACAATGAGCAGTTCTTC | CASSLGGLRSYNEQFF